This paragraph covers one TCR beta chain sequence. The data derive from a study of OX40 agonist ivuxolimab in advanced cancers. Turning to the study itself: Treatment received earlier with anti-PD-1, anti-PD-L1 or anti-CTLA-4 agents was allowed, and 40% had some.

Assay: immunoSEQ multiplex PCR; the TCRdb copy retains only in-frame clones and omits some. Among fewer than 80,000 clones listed, 77% were seen once. This CDR3 comprises 14 residues. Trimming took 4 bases from V and 7 from J; bases not matched to a gene: 9. CDR1 and CDR2 from the germline V gene are SGHNT and YYREEE (reference sequence). The sequenced sample was CD4+ or CD8+ T cells sorted from blood, obtained in a trial of the OX40 agonist ivuxolimab. The clonotype originates from an adult with an advanced solid tumor such as melanoma, head and neck, liver or kidney cancer. V gene TRBV5-4 combines with J gene TRBJ1-2; TRBD1 agrees at 8 bases. CDR3 nucleotide sequence: TGTGCCAGCAGCCCGGACAGGGTTTTGGGTGGCTACACCTTC. Translated: CASSPDRVLGGYTF. Full variable domain (outside the CDR3, taken from reference TRBV5-4 and TRBJ1-2): ETGVTQSPTHLIKTRGQQVTLRCSSQSGHNTVSWYQQALGQGPQFIFQYYREEENGRGNFPPRFSGLQFPNYSSELNVNALELDDSALYLCASSPDRVLGGYTFGSGTRLTVV.